This T cell receptor beta chain originates from a study of radiation and T cells in renal cell carcinoma. Time point specified: blood 4 weeks post-SBRT, at nephrectomy. Treatment noted: 15 Gy SBRT to primary tumor, nephrectomy 4 weeks later. Serial blood draws occurred at baseline and 2 and 4 weeks post-SBRT. In regard to this clone: The target antigen is unknown.

CDR3 length: 12 amino acids. The ends were cut back, 2 bases at V and 4 bases at J, with 3 bases in the middle. Germline-derived CDR1 and CDR2 are KGHSH and LQKENI. Using immunoSEQ multiplex PCR, the repertoire was profiled, and TCRdb retains in-frame clones only, with some absent. Of 140,000 to 150,000 clones in the sample, 70% to 90% were seen once. Study findings and constraints: Top tumor clonotypes rose in blood 2 weeks post-radiation, then contracted.

This chain links TRBV18 with TRBJ1-3; no reliable D call. This sequence was found in a woman aged 50 to 60 with renal cell carcinoma. The sequencing used blood, collected from a patient whose treatment included radiotherapy and nephrectomy. The CDR3 nucleotides read TGTGCCAGCTCACCATCCGGAAACACCATATATTTT. As protein: CASSPSGNTIYF.